This TCR beta chain was identified in a study of blood T cells in healthy people across ages (dated by TCRdb to the mid-2010s). Describing the broader study: In model experiments, template switching captured about one uniquely barcoded TCR beta cDNA molecule for every two T cells. Age-related changes in TCR beta repertoire diversity were measured in the study by deep sequencing normalized with unique cDNA molecular identifiers. Four age groups were formed from the donors: young (average 16 years), middle-aged (around 39), aged (more than 55) and long-lived (around 82). To avoid experimental bias, donors of different ages were randomly spread across the sequencing lanes. Using the same blood draw, the study looked at two additional independent replicas of 1 million unique cDNA reads for two donors, one aged 18 to 29 and the other aged 80 or older.

From its cysteine to its phenylalanine, the CDR3 spans 15 amino acids. Of the read, only the CDR3 DNA is kept; its 45 bases are in frame from base 1. The germline V gene encodes CDR1 SGHTA and CDR2 FQGNSA. V gives up 0 bases and J gives up 4 bases, and the segment between their germline ends measures 12 bases. General findings and caveats noted by the study authors: Compared with the aged group, the long-lived group had more naive CD4+ T cells, fewer expanded clones and increased TCR diversity, suggesting age selection. There was a strong correlation between observed TCR beta diversity and the percentage of naive T cells measured by flow cytometry. Observed TCR beta diversity per million T cells fell roughly linearly with age, and a significant reduction was already apparent by age roughly 40. Since profiling was done on bulk unsorted PBMCs, naive and antigen-experienced compartments could not be conclusively compared. Estimates of total diversity based on one million sequenced T cells were regarded as lower bounds and as underestimates. Because the CMV infection status of the donors was unknown, age-related changes in expanded clonotypes may potentially have been confounded.

For this clonotype: Its target antigen remains unknown. No clone much larger than this one lies a single base away; base qualities are absent.

Donors were 40 or so systemically healthy Caucasian individuals from Russia aged roughly 6 to 100 years. About 10 milliliters of peripheral blood were collected from each donor into EDTA-treated Vacutainer tubes. Ficoll-Paque density-gradient centrifugation was used to isolate PBMCs, with at least 6.5 million per sample. Trizol reagent was used to extract total RNA from the PBMCs, yielding at least 5.5 micrograms per sample. For every donor, an aliquot of PBMCs went through flow cytometry to measure the percentages of naive CD45RAhigh/CD27high T cells. Library construction relied on 5' RACE. Instrument on record: Illumina HiSeq 2500. The second PCR ran for roughly 7 to 11 cycles and used a J-beta primer mix along with a sample-barcoded 5' primer. A template-switch 5' adaptor carrying 12 random nucleotides introduced a unique molecular identifier onto each TCR beta cDNA molecule. At least 2.5 million CDR3-containing paired-end reads were obtained from each sample. The Mint cDNA synthesis kit, primed by a TRBC-specific oligonucleotide, was used to synthesize first-strand cDNA from all RNA. All cDNA was treated with uracil-DNA glycosylase and then went through a first 18-cycle PCR with the universal primers M1SS and BC2_uni_R. Under the source paper's analysis protocol: Each sample was normalized by randomly selecting 1 million high-quality reads, each carrying a distinct molecular identifier. Instead of being binned into consensus sequences, reads with shared molecular identifiers were discarded. MiTCR, set to a Q25 quality threshold and the strictest error-elimination algorithm, was used for CDR3 identification, clonotype clustering and error correction. A nonparametric unseen species model using Euler transformation provided a lower-bound estimate of total TCR beta diversity. Using fastp at Q25 and MiXCR, TCRdb reprocessed the public reads and kept productive beta chains. Entries that share a CDR3 protein sequence are merged under the most common genes and DNA. These V and J calls rely on TCRdb rather than the paper's analysis. This sample has some 1.4 million distinct CDR3 sequences in its table, and 42% of those were observed once. The top ten hold 7% to 9% of the sample.

The clonotype was recovered from a woman aged 18-29 years in good health. Sequenced material: blood. Here the chain combines TRBV7-2 and TRBJ1-2, with a tentative D gene TRBD1 over 5 matching bases. For the CDR3, the sequence is CASSLAWDGGYGYTF. The sequenced DNA: TGTGCCAGCAGCTTAGCGTGGGACGGAGGCTATGGCTACACCTTC.